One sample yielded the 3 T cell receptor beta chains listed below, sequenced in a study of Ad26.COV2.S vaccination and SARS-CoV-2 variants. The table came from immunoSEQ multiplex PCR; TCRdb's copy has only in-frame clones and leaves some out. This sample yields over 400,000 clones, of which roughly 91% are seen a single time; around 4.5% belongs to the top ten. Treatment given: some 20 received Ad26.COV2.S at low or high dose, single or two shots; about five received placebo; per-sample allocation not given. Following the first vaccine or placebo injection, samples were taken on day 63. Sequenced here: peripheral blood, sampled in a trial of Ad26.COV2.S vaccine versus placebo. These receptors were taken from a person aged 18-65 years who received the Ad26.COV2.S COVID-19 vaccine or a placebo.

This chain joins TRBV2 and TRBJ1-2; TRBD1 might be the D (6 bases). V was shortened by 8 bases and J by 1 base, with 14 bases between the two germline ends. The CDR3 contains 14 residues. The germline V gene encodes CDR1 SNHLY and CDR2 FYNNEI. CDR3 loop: CASCGDTLNYGYTF. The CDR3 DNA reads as TGTGCCAGCTGCGGGGACACCCTTAACTATGGCTACACCTTC.

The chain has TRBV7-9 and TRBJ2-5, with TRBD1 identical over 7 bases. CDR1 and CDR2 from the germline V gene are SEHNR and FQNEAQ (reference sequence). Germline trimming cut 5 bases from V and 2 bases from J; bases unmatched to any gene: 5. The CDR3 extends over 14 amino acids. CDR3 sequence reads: CASSQGQTQETQYF. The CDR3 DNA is TGTGCCAGCAGCCAGGGACAGACTCAAGAGACCCAGTACTTC.

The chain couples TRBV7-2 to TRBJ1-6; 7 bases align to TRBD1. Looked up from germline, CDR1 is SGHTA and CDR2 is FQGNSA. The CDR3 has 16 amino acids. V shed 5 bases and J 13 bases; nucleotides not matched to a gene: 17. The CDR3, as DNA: TGTGCCAGCAGCCAGGGGGGAGGGACCTCGAGTCTGCCCCTCCACTTT. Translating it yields CASSQGGGTSSLPLHF.